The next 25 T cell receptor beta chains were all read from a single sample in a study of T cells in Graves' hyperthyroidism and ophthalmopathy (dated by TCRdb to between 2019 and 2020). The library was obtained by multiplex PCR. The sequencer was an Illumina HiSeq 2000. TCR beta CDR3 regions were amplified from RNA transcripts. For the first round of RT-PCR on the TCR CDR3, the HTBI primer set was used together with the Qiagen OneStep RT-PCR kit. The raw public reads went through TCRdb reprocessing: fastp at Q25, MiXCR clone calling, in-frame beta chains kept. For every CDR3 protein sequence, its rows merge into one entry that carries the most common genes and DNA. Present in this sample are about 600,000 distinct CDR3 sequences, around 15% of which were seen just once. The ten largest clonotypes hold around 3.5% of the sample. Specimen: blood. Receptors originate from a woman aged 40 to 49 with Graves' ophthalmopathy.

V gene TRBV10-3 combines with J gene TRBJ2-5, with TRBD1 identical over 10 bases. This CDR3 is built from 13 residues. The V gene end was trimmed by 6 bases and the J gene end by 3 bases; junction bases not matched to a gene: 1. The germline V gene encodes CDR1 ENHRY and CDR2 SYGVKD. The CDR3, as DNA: TGTGCCATCAGCGGGACAGGGGAAGAGACCCAGTACTTC. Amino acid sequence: CAISGTGEETQYF.

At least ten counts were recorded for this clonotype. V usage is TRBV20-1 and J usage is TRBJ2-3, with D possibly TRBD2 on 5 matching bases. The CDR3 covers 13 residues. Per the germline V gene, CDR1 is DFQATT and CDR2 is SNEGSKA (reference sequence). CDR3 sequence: CSQPGSFTDTQYF. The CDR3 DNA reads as TGCAGCCAACCGGGATCCTTCACAGATACGCAGTATTTT.

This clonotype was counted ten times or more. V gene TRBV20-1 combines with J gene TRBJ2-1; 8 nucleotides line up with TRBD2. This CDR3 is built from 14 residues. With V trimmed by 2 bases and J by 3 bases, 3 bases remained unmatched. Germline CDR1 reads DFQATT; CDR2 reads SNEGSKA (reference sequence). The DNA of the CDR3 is TGCAGTGCTAGAATCCGGGGGGGCTACAATGAGCAGTTCTTC. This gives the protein CSARIRGGYNEQFF.

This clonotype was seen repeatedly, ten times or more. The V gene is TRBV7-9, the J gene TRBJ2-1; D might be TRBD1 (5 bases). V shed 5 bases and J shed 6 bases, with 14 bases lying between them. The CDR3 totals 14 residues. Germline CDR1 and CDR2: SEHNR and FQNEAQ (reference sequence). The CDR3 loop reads CASSGTGALNEQFF. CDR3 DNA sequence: TGTGCCAGCAGCGGAACAGGCGCCCTCAATGAGCAGTTCTTC.

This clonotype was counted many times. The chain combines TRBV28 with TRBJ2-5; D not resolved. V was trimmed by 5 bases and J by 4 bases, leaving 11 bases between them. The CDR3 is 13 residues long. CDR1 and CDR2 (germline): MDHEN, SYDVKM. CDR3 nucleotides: TGTGCCAGCAGTCCAGGTGGCCTAGAGACCCAGTACTTC. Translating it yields CASSPGGLETQYF.

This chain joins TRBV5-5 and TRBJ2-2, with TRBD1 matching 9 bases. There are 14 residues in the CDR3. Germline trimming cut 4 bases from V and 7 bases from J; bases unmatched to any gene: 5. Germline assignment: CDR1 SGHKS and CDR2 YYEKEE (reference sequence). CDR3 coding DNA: TGTGCCAGCAGCAAACAGGGGGCTTACGGGGAGCTGTTTTTT. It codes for CASSKQGAYGELFF.

CDR3 nucleotides: TGTGCCAGCAGTATCGGGACAATTGAGGTCGGGGAGCTGTTTTTT. Protein product: CASSIGTIEVGELFF. The V gene is TRBV2, the J gene TRBJ2-2, with a possible D match to TRBD1 (6 bases). The CDR3 length is 15 residues. V lost 5 bases and J 7 bases, leaving 17 bases between the germline ends. CDR1 and CDR2 from the germline V gene are SNHLY and FYNNEI. The whole variable domain, remainder taken from reference TRBV2 and TRBJ2-2, is EPEVTQTPSHQVTQMGQEVILRCVPISNHLYFYWYRQILGQKVEFLVSFYNNEISEKSEIFDDQFSVERPDGSNFTLKIRSTKLEDSAMYFCASSIGTIEVGELFFGEGSRLTVL.

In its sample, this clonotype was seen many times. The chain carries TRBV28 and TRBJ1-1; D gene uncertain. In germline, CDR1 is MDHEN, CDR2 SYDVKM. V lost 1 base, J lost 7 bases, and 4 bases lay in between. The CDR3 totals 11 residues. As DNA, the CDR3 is TGTGCCAGCAGTTTATACGGTGAAGCTTTCTTT. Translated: CASSLYGEAFF.

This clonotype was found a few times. The DNA of the CDR3 is TGTGCCATCAGTTGGGACACTTATGGCTACACCTTC. This sequence encodes CAISWDTYGYTF. V is TRBV10-3 and J is TRBJ1-2; TRBD1 might be the D (6 bases). V lost 5 bases to trimming and J lost 5 bases, with 9 bases between them. This CDR3 is built from 12 residues. Looked up from germline, CDR1 is ENHRY and CDR2 is SYGVKD.

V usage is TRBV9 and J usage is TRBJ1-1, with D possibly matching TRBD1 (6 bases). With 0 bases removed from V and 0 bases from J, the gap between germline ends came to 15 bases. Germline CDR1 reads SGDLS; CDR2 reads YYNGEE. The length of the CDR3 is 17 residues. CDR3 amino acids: CASSVGGGQGMNTEAFF. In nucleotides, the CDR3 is TGTGCCAGCAGCGTAGGTGGGGGACAAGGAATGAACACTGAAGCTTTCTTT.

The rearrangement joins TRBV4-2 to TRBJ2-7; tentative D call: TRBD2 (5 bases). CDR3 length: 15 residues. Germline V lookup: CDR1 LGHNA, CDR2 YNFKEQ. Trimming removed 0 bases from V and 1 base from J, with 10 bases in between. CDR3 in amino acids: CASSQEPDSSYEQYF. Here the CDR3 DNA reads TGTGCCAGCAGCCAAGAACCGGACTCGTCCTACGAGCAGTACTTC.

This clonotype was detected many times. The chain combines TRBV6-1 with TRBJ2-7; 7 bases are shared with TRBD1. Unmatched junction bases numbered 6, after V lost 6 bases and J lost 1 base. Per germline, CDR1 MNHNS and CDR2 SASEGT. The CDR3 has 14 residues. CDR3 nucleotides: TGTGCCAGCAGCCGAGGGGGCAGTTCCTACGAGCAGTACTTC. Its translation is CASSRGGSSYEQYF.

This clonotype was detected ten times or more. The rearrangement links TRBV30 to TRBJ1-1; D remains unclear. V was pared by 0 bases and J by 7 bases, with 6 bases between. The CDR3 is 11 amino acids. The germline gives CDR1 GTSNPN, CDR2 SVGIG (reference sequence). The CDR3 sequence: CAWSVAREAFF. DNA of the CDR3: TGTGCCTGGAGTGTTGCCCGTGAAGCTTTCTTT.

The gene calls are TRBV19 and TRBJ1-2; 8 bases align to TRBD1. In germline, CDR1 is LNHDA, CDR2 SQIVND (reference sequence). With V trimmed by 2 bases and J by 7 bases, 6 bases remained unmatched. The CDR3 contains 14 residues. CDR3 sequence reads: CASSISNRGTGYTF. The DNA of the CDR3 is TGTGCCAGTAGTATAAGCAACAGGGGGACTGGCTACACCTTC.

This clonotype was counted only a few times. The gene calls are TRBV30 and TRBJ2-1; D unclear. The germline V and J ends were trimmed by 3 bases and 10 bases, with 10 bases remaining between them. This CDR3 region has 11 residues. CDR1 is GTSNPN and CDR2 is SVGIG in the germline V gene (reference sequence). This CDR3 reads CAWRGNGEQFF. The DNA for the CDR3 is TGTGCCTGGAGAGGTAATGGAGAGCAGTTCTTC.

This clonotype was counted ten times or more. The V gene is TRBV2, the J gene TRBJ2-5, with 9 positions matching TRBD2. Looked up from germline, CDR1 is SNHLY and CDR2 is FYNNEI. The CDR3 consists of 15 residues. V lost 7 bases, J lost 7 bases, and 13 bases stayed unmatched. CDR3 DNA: TGTGCCAGCAATCCGGCCGGGACTAGCAGTTGGACCCAGTACTTC. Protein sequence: CASNPAGTSSWTQYF.

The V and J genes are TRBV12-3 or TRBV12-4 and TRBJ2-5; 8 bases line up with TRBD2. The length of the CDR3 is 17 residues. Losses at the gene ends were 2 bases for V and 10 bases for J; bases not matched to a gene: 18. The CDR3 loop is CASSLRGVLGLEGDQYF. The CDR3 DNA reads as TGTGCCAGCAGTTTACGTGGGGTTTTGGGACTAGAAGGAGACCAGTACTTC.

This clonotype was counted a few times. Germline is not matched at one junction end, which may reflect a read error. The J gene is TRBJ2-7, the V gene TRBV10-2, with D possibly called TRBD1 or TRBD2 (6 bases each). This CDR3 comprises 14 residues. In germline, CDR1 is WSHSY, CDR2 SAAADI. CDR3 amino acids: CAGSGGGNPYEQYF. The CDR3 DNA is TGCGCCGGCAGCGGAGGGGGAAACCCCTACGAGCAGTACTTC.

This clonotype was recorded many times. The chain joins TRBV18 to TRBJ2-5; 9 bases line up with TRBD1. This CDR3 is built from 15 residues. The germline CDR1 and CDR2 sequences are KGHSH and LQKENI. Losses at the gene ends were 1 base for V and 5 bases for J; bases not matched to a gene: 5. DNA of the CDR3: TGTGCCAGCTCACCACGGGGACAGGGCGGCGAGACCCAGTACTTC. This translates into CASSPRGQGGETQYF.

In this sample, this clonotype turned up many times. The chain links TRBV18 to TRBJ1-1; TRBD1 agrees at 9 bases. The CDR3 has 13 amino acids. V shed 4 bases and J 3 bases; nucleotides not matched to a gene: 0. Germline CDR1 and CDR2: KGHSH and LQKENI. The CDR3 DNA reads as TGTGCCAGCTCACGGGACAGGGACACTGAAGCTTTCTTT. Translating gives CASSRDRDTEAFF.

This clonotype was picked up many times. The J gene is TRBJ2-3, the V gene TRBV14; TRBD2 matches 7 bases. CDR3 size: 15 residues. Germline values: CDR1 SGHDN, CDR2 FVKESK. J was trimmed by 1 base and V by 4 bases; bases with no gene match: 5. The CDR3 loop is CASSPRGDRTDTQYF. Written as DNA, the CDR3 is TGTGCCAGCAGCCCTCGGGGGGATCGCACAGATACGCAGTATTTT.

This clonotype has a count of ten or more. The CDR3 sequence: CASSLRGTGGVEQYF. The CDR3 DNA sequence: TGTGCCAGCAGCCTCCGCGGGACAGGGGGCGTCGAGCAGTACTTC. V usage is TRBV7-9 and J usage is TRBJ2-7; 12 nucleotides align to TRBD1. Germline V gives CDR1 SEHNR, CDR2 FQNEAQ (reference sequence). The CDR3 is 15 amino acids. J lost 6 bases, V lost 5 bases, and 8 bases had no gene match. Looking up the rest from reference TRBV7-9 and TRBJ2-7 gives the full variable domain: DTGVSQNPRHKITKRGQNVTFRCDPISEHNRLYWYRQTLGQGPEFLTYFQNEAQLEKSRLLSDRFSAERPKGSFSTLEIQRTEQGDSAMYLCASSLRGTGGVEQYFGPGTRLTVT.

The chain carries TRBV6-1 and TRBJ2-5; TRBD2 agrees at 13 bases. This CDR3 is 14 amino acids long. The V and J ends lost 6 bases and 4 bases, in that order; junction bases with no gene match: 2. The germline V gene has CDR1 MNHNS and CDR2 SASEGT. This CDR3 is CASRTSGGAETQYF. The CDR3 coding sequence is TGTGCCAGCAGAACTAGCGGGGGGGCAGAGACCCAGTACTTC.

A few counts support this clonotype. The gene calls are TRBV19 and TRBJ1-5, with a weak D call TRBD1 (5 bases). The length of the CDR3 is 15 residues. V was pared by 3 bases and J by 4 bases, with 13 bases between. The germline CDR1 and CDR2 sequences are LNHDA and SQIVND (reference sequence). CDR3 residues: CASSMGQGRNQPQHF. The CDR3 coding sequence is TGTGCCAGTAGTATGGGGCAGGGAAGGAATCAGCCCCAGCATTTT.

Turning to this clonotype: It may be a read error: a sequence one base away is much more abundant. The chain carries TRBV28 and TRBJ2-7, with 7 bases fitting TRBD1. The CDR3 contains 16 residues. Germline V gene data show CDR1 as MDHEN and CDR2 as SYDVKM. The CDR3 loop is CAGSPTGSPYHYEQYF. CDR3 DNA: TGTGCCGGCAGTCCGACAGGGTCCCCTTACCACTACGAGCAGTACTTC.